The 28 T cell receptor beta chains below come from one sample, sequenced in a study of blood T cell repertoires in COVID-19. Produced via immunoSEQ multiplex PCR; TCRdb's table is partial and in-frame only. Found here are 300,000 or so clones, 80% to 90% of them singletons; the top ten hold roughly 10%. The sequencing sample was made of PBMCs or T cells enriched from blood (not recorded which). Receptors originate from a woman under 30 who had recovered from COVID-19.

CDR3 in amino acids: CASSSVQGADTEAFF. In DNA, the CDR3 is TGTGCCAGCTCATCGGTCCAGGGGGCAGACACTGAAGCTTTCTTT. The chain has TRBV18 and TRBJ1-1, with 8 bases fitting TRBD1. CDR1 is KGHSH and CDR2 is LQKENI in the germline V gene. This CDR3 has 15 amino acids. Germline trimming cut 5 bases from V and 3 bases from J; bases unmatched to any gene: 8.

CDR3 region: CASSGRGSGTYEQYF. CDR3 coding DNA: TGCGCCAGCAGCGGACGGGGTTCGGGAACCTACGAGCAGTACTTC. V gene TRBV4-1 combines with J gene TRBJ2-7; maybe TRBD2 (5 bases). The CDR3 spans 15 residues. The germline V gene has CDR1 MGHRA and CDR2 YSYEKL. V lost 5 bases and J lost 2, with 16 bases in between.

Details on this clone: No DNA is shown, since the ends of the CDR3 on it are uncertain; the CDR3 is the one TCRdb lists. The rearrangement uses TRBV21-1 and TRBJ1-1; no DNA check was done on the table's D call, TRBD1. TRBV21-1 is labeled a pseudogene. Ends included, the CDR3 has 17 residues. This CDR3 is CASSKRVPAWATGAAFF.

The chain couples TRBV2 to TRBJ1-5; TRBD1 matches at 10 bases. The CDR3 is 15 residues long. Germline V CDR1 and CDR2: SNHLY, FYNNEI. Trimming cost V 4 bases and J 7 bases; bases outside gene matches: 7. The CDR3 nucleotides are TGTGCCAGCAGTGGGGACAGGGGAGCGGGCCAGCCCCAGCATTTT. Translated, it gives CASSGDRGAGQPQHF.

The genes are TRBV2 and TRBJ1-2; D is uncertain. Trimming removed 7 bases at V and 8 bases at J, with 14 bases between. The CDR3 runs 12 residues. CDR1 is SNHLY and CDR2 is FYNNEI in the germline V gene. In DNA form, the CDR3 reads TGTGCCAGCAAAGTACCCGCGGGGGGCTACACCTTC. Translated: CASKVPAGGYTF. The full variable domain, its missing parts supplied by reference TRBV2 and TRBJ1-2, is EPEVTQTPSHQVTQMGQEVILRCVPISNHLYFYWYRQILGQKVEFLVSFYNNEISEKSEIFDDQFSVERPDGSNFTLKIRSTKLEDSAMYFCASKVPAGGYTFGSGTRLTVV.

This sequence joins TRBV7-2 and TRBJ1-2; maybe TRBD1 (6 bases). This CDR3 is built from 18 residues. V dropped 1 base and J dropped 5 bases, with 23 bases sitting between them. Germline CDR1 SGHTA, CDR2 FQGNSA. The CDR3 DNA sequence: TGTGCCAGCAGCTTAGGCCTCGGTCTAACAGGGCGGGGGTATGGCTACACCTTC. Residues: CASSLGLGLTGRGYGYTF.

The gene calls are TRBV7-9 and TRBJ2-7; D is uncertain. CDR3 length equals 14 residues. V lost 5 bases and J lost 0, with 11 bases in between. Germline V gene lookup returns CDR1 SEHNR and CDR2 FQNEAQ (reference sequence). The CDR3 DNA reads TGTGCCAGCAGCCCCCGCGGTAGCTCCTACGAGCAGTACTTC. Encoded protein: CASSPRGSSYEQYF.

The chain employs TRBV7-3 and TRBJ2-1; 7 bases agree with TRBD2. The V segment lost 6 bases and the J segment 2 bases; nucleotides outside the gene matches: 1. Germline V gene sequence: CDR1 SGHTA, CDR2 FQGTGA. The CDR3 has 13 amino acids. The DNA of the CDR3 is TGTGCCAGCAGTACTAGCGCCTACAATGAGCAGTTCTTC. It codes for CASSTSAYNEQFF.

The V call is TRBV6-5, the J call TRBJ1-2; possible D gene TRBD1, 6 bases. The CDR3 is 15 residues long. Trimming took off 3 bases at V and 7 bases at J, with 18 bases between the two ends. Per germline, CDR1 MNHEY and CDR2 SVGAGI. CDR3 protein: CASSYTDSQGPGYTF. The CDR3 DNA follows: TGTGCCAGCAGTTATACGGACTCCCAGGGGCCTGGCTACACCTTC.

CDR3 region: CASSLVRQPYGYTF. CDR3 bases: TGTGCCAGCAGCTTGGTGCGGCAGCCCTATGGCTACACCTTC. V and J are TRBV5-5 and TRBJ1-2; no reliable D call. V lost 0 bases, J lost 4 bases, and 10 bases lay in between. The CDR3 spans 14 residues. Germline V CDR1 and CDR2: SGHKS, YYEKEE (reference sequence). Complete variable domain (other parts from reference TRBV5-5 and TRBJ1-2): DAGVTQSPTHLIKTRGQQVTLRCSPISGHKSVSWYQQVLGQGPQFIFQYYEKEERGRGNFPDRFSARQFPNYSSELNVNALLLGDSALYLCASSLVRQPYGYTFGSGTRLTVV.

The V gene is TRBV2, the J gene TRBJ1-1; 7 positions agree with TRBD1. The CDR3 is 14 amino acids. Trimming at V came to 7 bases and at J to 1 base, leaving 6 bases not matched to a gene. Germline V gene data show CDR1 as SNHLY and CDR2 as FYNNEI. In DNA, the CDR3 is TGTGCCAGCAATTACGACAGGGCGAACACTGAAGCTTTCTTT. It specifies CASNYDRANTEAFF. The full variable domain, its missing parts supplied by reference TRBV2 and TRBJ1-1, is EPEVTQTPSHQVTQMGQEVILRCVPISNHLYFYWYRQILGQKVEFLVSFYNNEISEKSEIFDDQFSVERPDGSNFTLKIRSTKLEDSAMYFCASNYDRANTEAFFGQGTRLTVV.

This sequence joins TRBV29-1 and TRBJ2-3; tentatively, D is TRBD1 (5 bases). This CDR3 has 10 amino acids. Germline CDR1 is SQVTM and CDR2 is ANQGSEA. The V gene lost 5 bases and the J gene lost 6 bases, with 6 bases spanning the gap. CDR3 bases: TGCAGCGTTCGACAGGATACGCAGTATTTT. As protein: CSVRQDTQYF.

CDR3 sequence: CASSYRDRAYQPQHF. DNA for the CDR3: TGTGCCAGCAGTTACCGGGACAGGGCTTATCAGCCCCAGCATTTT. This chain uses TRBV28 with TRBJ1-5; the match to TRBD1 covers 9 bases. The J segment lost 5 bases and the V segment lost 4 bases, leaving 6 bases of the junction unmatched. Germline CDR1 is MDHEN and CDR2 is SYDVKM. The CDR3 spans 15 residues.

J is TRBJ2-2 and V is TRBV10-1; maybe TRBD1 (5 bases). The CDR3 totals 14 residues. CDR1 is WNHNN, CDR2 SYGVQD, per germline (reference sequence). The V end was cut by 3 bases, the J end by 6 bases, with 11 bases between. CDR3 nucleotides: TGCGCCAGCAGTGATCGCAGGGTACCCGGGGAGCTGTTTTTT. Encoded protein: CASSDRRVPGELFF.

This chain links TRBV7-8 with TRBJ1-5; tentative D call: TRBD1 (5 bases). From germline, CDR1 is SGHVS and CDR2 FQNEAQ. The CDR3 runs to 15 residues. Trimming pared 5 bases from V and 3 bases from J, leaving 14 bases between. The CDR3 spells CASSARRTPNQPQHF. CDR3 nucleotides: TGTGCCAGCAGCGCCCGACGGACACCCAATCAGCCCCAGCATTTT.

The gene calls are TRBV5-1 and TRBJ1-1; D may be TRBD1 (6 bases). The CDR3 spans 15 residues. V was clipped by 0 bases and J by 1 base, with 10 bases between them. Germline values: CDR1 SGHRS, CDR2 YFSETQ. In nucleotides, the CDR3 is TGCGCCAGCAGCTTGGGTCCGACAGGGAACACTGAAGCTTTCTTT. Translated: CASSLGPTGNTEAFF.

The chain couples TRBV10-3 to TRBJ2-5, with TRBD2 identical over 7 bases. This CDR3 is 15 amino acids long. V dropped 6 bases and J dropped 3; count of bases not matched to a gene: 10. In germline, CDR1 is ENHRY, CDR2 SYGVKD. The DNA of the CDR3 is TGTGCCATCAGACAAGACAGTGGGAGGGAAGAGACCCAGTACTTC. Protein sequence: CAIRQDSGREETQYF.

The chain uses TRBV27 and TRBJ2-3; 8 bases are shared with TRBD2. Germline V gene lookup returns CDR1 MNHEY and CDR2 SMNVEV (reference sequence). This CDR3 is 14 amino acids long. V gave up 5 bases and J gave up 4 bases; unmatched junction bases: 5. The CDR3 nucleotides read TGTGCCAGCAGTCTTGGGACTAGAGCAGATACGCAGTATTTT. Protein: CASSLGTRADTQYF.

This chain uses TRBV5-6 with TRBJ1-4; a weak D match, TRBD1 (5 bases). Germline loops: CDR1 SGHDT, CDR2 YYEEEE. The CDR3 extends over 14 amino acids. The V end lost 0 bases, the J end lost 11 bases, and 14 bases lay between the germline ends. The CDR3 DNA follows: TGTGCCAGCAGCTTGGATGGGGACTTTTGGAAACTGTTTTTT. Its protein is CASSLDGDFWKLFF.

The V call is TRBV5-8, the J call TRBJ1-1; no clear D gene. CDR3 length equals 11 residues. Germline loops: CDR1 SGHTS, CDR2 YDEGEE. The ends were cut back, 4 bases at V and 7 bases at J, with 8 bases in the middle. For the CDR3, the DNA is TGTGCCAGCAGCACACAAGATGAAGCTTTCTTT. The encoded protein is CASSTQDEAFF. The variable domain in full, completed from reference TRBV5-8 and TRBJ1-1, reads EAGVTQSPTHLIKTRGQQATLRCSPISGHTSVYWYQQALGLGLQFLLWYDEGEERNRGNFPPRFSGRQFPNYSSELNVNALELEDSALYLCASSTQDEAFFGQGTRLTVV.

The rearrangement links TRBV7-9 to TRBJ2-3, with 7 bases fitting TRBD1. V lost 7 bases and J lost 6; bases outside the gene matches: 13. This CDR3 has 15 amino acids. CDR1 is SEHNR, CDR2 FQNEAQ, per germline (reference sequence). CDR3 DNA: TGTGCCAGCACCCCGCCGGACAGGTTCTTGGATACGCAGTATTTT. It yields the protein CASTPPDRFLDTQYF.

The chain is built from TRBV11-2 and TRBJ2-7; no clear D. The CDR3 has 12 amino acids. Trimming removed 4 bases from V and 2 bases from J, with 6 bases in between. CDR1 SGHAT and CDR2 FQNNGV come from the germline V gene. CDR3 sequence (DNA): TGTGCCAGCAGCTCTCAGACCTACGAGCAGTACTTC. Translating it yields CASSSQTYEQYF.

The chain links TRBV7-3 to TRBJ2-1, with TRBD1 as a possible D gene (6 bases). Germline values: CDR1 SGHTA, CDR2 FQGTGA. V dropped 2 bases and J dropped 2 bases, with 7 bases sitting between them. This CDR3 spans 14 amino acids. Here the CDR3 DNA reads TGTGCCAGCAGCTTACAGGGGCCCTACAATGAGCAGTTCTTC. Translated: CASSLQGPYNEQFF.

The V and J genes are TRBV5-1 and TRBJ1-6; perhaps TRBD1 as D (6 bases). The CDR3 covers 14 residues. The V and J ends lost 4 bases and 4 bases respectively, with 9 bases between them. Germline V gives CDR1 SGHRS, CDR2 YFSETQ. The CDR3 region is CASSTDSYNSPLHF. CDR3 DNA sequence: TGCGCCAGCAGCACGGACAGTTATAATTCACCCCTCCACTTT.

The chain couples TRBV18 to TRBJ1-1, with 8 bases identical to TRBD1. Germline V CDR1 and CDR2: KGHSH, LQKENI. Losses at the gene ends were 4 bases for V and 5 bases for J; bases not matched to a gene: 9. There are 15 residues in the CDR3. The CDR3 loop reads CASSLEQGVRTEAFF. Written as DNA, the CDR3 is TGTGCCAGCTCACTCGAACAGGGGGTACGGACTGAAGCTTTCTTT.

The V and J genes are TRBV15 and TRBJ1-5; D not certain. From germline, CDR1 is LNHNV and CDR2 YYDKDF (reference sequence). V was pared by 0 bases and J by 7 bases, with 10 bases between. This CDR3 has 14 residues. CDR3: CATSREGRRQPQHF. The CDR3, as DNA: TGTGCCACCAGCAGAGAGGGGAGAAGGCAGCCCCAGCATTTT. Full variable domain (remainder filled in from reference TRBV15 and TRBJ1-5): DAMVIQNPRYQVTQFGKPVTLSCSQTLNHNVMYWYQQKSSQAPKLLFHYYDKDFNNEADTPDNFQSRRPNTSFCFLDIRSPGLGDTAMYLCATSREGRRQPQHFGDGTRLSIL.

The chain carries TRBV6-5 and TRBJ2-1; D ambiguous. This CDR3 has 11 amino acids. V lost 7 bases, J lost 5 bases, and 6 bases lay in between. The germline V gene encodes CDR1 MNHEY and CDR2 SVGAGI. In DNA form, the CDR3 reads TGTGCCAGCACTAGTCACAATGAGCAGTTCTTC. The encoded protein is CASTSHNEQFF.

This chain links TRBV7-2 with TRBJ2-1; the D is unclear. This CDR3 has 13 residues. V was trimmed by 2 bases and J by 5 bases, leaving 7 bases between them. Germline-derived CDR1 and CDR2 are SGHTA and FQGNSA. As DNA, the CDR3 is TGTGCCAGCAGCTTAAGCAGGAACAATGAGCAGTTCTTC. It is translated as CASSLSRNNEQFF.